What follows are 18 T cell receptor beta chains derived from one specimen sequenced in a study of T cells in Graves' hyperthyroidism and ophthalmopathy. It was RNA transcripts that yielded the amplified TCR beta CDR3 regions. The HTBI set primed first-round TCR CDR3 RT-PCR. TCRdb reanalysed the multiplex PCR reads using MiXCR and keeps one entry per CDR3 protein. The table has nearly 750,000 distinct CDR3 sequences, over 35% seen once. Specimen: blood. Receptor source: a woman in her 40s with Graves' hyperthyroidism.

This clonotype occurred a few times. J is TRBJ2-6 and V is TRBV7-2, with TRBD2 as a possible D gene (6 bases). The CDR3 has 15 residues. Germline lookup yields CDR1 SGHTA and CDR2 FQGNSA. V lost 8 bases and J lost 0, with 11 bases in between. The CDR3 nucleotides are TGTGCCAGCGGAGGGGCGGACTCTGGGGCCAACGTCCTGACTTTC. Translated, it gives CASGGADSGANVLTF.

Many counts were recorded for this clonotype. The chain couples TRBV29-1 to TRBJ2-5; D ambiguous. The germline gives CDR1 SQVTM, CDR2 ANQGSEA. Between the trimmed V and J ends, which lost 3 bases and 1 base, there was a span of 6 bases. This CDR3 is built from 12 residues. The CDR3 loop is CSVDVSQETQYF. CDR3 DNA: TGCAGCGTTGATGTGAGCCAAGAGACCCAGTACTTC.

This clonotype came up a few times. V and J are TRBV4-2 and TRBJ1-5; D is perhaps TRBD1 (6 bases). Trimming took 4 bases from V and 7 from J, leaving 20 bases between them. This CDR3 is 16 amino acids long. CDR1 and CDR2 (germline): LGHNA, YNFKEQ. CDR3 sequence: CASSRTPGEVWQPQHF. The CDR3 DNA reads TGTGCCAGCAGCCGTACTCCAGGGGAAGTTTGGCAGCCCCAGCATTTT.

A note on this clonotype: A much larger clone sits a single nucleotide away, making a read error possible. The rearrangement links TRBV6-5 to TRBJ1-1; possible D gene TRBD1, 6 bases. This CDR3 is 15 amino acids long. The V end lost 2 bases, the J end lost 3 bases, and 13 bases lay between the germline ends. Germline V gene sequence: CDR1 MNHEY, CDR2 SVGAGI. CDR3 sequence reads: CASSYLGQLDTEAFF. In DNA form, the CDR3 reads TGTGCCAGCAGTTACCTAGGACAGCTTGACACTGAAGCTTTCTTT.

The chain uses TRBV7-2 and TRBJ2-7; D possibly corresponds to TRBD2 (6 bases). Trimming cost V 1 base and J 7 bases, with 14 bases left between them. The CDR3 is 14 residues long. Germline CDR1 reads SGHTA; CDR2 reads FQGNSA. In nucleotides, the CDR3 is TGTGCCAGCAGCTTAGATTTTAGACGGGGGGAGCAGTACTTC. The encoded protein is CASSLDFRRGEQYF.

This clonotype was observed many times. V and J are TRBV7-9 and TRBJ1-6; D not resolved. Trimming shortened V by 4 bases and J by 5 bases, and 12 bases separated the two germline ends. Germline values: CDR1 SEHNR, CDR2 FQNEAQ (reference sequence). The CDR3 has 15 amino acids. This CDR3 is CASSSRPANNSPLHF. DNA of the CDR3: TGTGCCAGCAGCTCCCGTCCTGCCAATAATTCACCCCTCCACTTT.

This clonotype has only a few counts. The chain is built from TRBV2 and TRBJ1-4, with a tentative D call TRBD1 (6 bases). There are 15 residues in the CDR3. Trimming removed 6 bases from V and 7 bases from J, with 18 bases in between. Looked up from germline, CDR1 is SNHLY and CDR2 is FYNNEI. The CDR3 spells CASRGQGKDGEKLFF. In nucleotides, the CDR3 is TGTGCCAGCAGAGGCCAGGGGAAGGATGGTGAAAAACTGTTTTTT.

For the CDR3, the DNA is TGTGCCAGCAGCTTTCTAGGTATGGTCACTGAAGCTTTCTTT. Translated: CASSFLGMVTEAFF. The chain combines TRBV5-6 with TRBJ1-1; D ambiguous. V gave up 2 bases and J gave up 4 bases, with 12 bases separating them. The germline V gene has CDR1 SGHDT and CDR2 YYEEEE. The CDR3 is 14 amino acids.

The rearrangement joins TRBV20-1 to TRBJ2-7; the match to TRBD1 covers 10 bases. The CDR3 is 14 amino acids. V lost 5 bases and J lost 1; bases outside the gene matches: 5. Germline CDR1 DFQATT, CDR2 SNEGSKA (reference sequence). CDR3 coding DNA: TGCAGTGCTGGGGACAGGGGATCATCCTACGAGCAGTACTTC. It is translated as CSAGDRGSSYEQYF.

V usage is TRBV12-5 and J usage is TRBJ2-7, with TRBD2 identical over 10 bases. With 4 bases clipped from V and 2 bases from J, the junction kept 8 bases outside the gene matches. This CDR3 spans 16 amino acids. Germline V gene sequence: CDR1 LGHNT, CDR2 FRNRAP. The CDR3 DNA follows: TGTGCTAGTGGTTCCTTTCCCAGCGGGGGGGCCTACGAGCAGTACTTC. Encoded protein: CASGSFPSGGAYEQYF.

This rearrangement joins TRBV20-1 to TRBJ2-1, with 9 nucleotides matching TRBD2. Unmatched junction bases numbered 7, after V lost 3 bases and J lost 4 bases. Germline CDR1 reads DFQATT; CDR2 reads SNEGSKA (reference sequence). This CDR3 spans 15 amino acids. In nucleotides, the CDR3 is TGCAGTGCTAGTAATCTAGCGGGGTTGTACAATGAGCAGTTCTTC. Protein: CSASNLAGLYNEQFF.

This clonotype was recorded many times. V and J are TRBV20-1 and TRBJ2-2; 7 bases are shared with TRBD1. The J segment lost 5 bases and the V segment lost 6 bases, leaving 3 bases of the junction unmatched. The CDR3 loop spans 12 amino acids. Per the germline V gene, CDR1 is DFQATT and CDR2 is SNEGSKA (reference sequence). In nucleotides, the CDR3 is TGCAGTGCCCCGGGACAGACCGGGGAGCTGTTTTTT. Amino acid sequence: CSAPGQTGELFF.

This clonotype came up many times. CDR3 in DNA: TGTGCCAGCAGTTCCCCCGCGGGAGCAGAGACCCAGTACTTC. Its protein is CASSSPAGAETQYF. The rearrangement links TRBV6-2 or TRBV6-3 to TRBJ2-5; TRBD2 matches at 7 bases. Germline assignment: CDR1 MNHEY and CDR2 SVGEGT. J was trimmed by 4 bases and V by 4 bases; bases with no gene match: 6. The CDR3 is 14 amino acids.

This sequence joins TRBV29-1 and TRBJ2-5, with TRBD2 matching over 9 bases. The CDR3 totals 17 residues. After removal of 5 bases from V and 2 bases from J, the junction contained 15 bases not matched to a gene. Germline V lookup: CDR1 SQVTM, CDR2 ANQGSEA. For the CDR3, the DNA is TGCAGCGTTCTCACCCGCCCGAGACTAGCGGCTCAAGAGACCCAGTACTTC. Amino acid sequence: CSVLTRPRLAAQETQYF.

This clonotype showed up just a few times. The chain employs TRBV10-2 and TRBJ1-1; D uncertain. The germline V and J ends were trimmed by 2 bases and 0 bases, with 10 bases remaining between them. Per the germline V gene, CDR1 is WSHSY and CDR2 is SAAADI. CDR3 length: 15 residues. CDR3 residues: CASSEILTMNTEAFF. DNA of the CDR3: TGCGCCAGCAGTGAGATCCTGACTATGAACACTGAAGCTTTCTTT.

The chain combines TRBV5-6 with TRBJ1-5, with 12 positions matching TRBD1. Germline CDR1 reads SGHDT; CDR2 reads YYEEEE. The CDR3 covers 17 residues. The V and J ends lost 5 bases and 0 bases, in that order; junction bases with no gene match: 6. In DNA form, the CDR3 reads TGTGCCAGCAGTTGGGACAGGGGGCTGAGTAGCAATCAGCCCCAGCATTTT. Translation gives CASSWDRGLSSNQPQHF.

The chain carries TRBV9 and TRBJ2-3; weak D call: TRBD1 (5 bases). The V gene lost 1 base and the J gene lost 3 bases, with 9 bases spanning the gap. The CDR3 loop spans 14 amino acids. The germline V gene encodes CDR1 SGDLS and CDR2 YYNGEE. The CDR3 sequence: CASSVSGFTDTQYF. The CDR3 nucleotides read TGTGCCAGCAGCGTATCAGGGTTTACAGATACGCAGTATTTT.

This clonotype came up many times. The gene calls are TRBV29-1 and TRBJ2-2; D assignment may be TRBD1 or TRBD2 (5 bases each). Trimming left V 1 base short and J 2 bases short, with 11 bases between. This CDR3 is built from 15 residues. The germline V gene has CDR1 SQVTM and CDR2 ANQGSEA. As DNA, the CDR3 is TGCAGCGTTGAAGGACGGGGCGGTAACACCGGGGAGCTGTTTTTT. Its protein product is CSVEGRGGNTGELFF.